This T cell receptor beta chain originates from a study of cytotoxic CD8 clonotypes in ibrutinib-treated CLL. The germline CDR1 and CDR2 sequences are LNHDA and SQIVND (reference sequence). V was clipped by 5 bases and J by 5 bases, with 18 bases between them. The CDR3 runs to 15 residues. This clone has more than one count but fewer than ten. TCRdb's table, derived via immunoSEQ multiplex PCR, lists solely in-frame clones and lacks some. The sample lists roughly 12,000 clones; about four fifths were seen once. The specimen was PBMCs, collected at disease progression, from a patient treated with ibrutinib. The receptor comes from a human donor with chronic lymphocytic leukemia. The chain has TRBV19 and TRBJ1-1; D may be TRBD1 (5 bases). The CDR3 protein is CASSPLGGFRTEAFF. CDR3 DNA sequence: TGTGCCAGTAGTCCCCTGGGGGGTTTCAGGACTGAAGCTTTCTTT.